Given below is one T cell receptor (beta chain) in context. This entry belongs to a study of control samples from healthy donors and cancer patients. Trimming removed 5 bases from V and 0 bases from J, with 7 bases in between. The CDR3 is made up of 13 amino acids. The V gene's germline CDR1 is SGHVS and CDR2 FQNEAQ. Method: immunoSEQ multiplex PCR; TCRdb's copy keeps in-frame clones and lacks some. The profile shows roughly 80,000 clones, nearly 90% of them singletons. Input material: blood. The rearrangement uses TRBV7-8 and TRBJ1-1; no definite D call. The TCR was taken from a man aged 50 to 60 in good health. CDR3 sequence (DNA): TGTGCCAGCAGCCTAACGTTGAACACTGAAGCTTTCTTT. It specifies CASSLTLNTEAFF.